This paragraph covers one T cell receptor (beta chain) sequence. The target antigen is unknown. Germline V gives CDR1 LNHDA, CDR2 SQIVND (reference sequence). This CDR3 has 13 amino acids. Trimming took off 2 bases at V and 3 bases at J, with 7 bases between the two ends. This record belongs to a study of cytomegalovirus exposure and HLA in healthy donors. 60 Vbeta and 13 Jbeta primers were used in PCR. Produced via immunoSEQ multiplex PCR; TCRdb's table is partial and in-frame only. The sample contains about 100,000 clones, around 10% of which appear only once. This cohort consisted of healthy bone marrow donors. Study outcomes and limitations: HLA-A and HLA-B allele assignments for most subjects were reportedly predicted accurately using TCR beta sequences.

Sequenced input: PBMCs. This TCR was sampled from a man between 40 and 49 years old in good health and CMV-seropositive. The rearrangement uses TRBV19 and TRBJ1-2; D gene ambiguous. Written as DNA, the CDR3 is TGTGCCAGTAGTATACTGGAGGACTATGGCTACACCTTC. Translation: CASSILEDYGYTF.